Presented here are 10 T cell receptor beta chains from one specimen sequenced in a study of T-cell memory formation after mild COVID-19 (dated by TCRdb to the early 2020s). Library method: 5' RACE. For sequencing, an Illumina NovaSeq 6000 was employed. TCRdb cleaned the public reads at Q25 with fastp, built clones with MiXCR and kept in-frame beta chains. Rows with one shared CDR3 protein collapse into an entry with the most common genes and DNA. The sample table shows fewer than 550,000 distinct CDR3 sequences, and 20% are seen once. Around 9.2% of the sample rests with the top ten. The sequenced material came from PBMCs or a T cell subset sorted from them (not recorded which). The receptor source for this set is an adult woman who had mild COVID-19 (a few samples of this study predate the infection). The sample titles of this study are shuffled in the database, so cell type and time point are left out; the donor was told from shared clones.

The CDR3: CASILGTGYEQYF. The CDR3 nucleotides are TGTGCCAGCATTCTCGGGACAGGCTACGAGCAGTACTTC. The J gene is TRBJ2-7, the V gene TRBV28; 8 bases are shared with TRBD1. The germline V gene has CDR1 MDHEN and CDR2 SYDVKM. V shed 7 bases, J shed 3 bases, and the junction held 5 bases outside the gene matches. The CDR3 has 13 residues.

This clonotype showed up just a few times. V usage is TRBV19 and J usage is TRBJ1-4; D uncertain. The CDR3 spans 14 residues. Per germline, CDR1 LNHDA and CDR2 SQIVND (reference sequence). V dropped 6 bases and J dropped 6 bases, with 14 bases sitting between them. CDR3 loop: CASRDKSRDEKLFF. The CDR3 DNA follows: TGTGCCAGTAGAGACAAGTCGAGGGATGAAAAACTGTTTTTT.

The J gene is TRBJ1-6, the V gene TRBV2; 9 nucleotides match TRBD1. Germline-derived CDR1 and CDR2 are SNHLY and FYNNEI. Trimming at V came to 8 bases and at J to 6 bases, leaving 8 bases not matched to a gene. The CDR3 loop spans 15 amino acids. In nucleotides, the CDR3 is TGTGCCAGCCGAGATGGGACAGGGATTAATTCACCCCTCCACTTT. This sequence encodes CASRDGTGINSPLHF.

This clonotype turned up a few times. Here the CDR3 DNA reads TGCGCCAGCAGCCAAGAAACTATTAGGGGTGAAAAACTGTTTTTT. It yields the protein CASSQETIRGEKLFF. This chain connects TRBV4-1 to TRBJ1-4; TRBD1 is a possible D gene (5 bases). V was pared by 0 bases and J by 7 bases, with 12 bases between. Per the germline V gene, CDR1 is MGHRA and CDR2 is YSYEKL. CDR3 length: 15 residues.

The sample holds many counts of this clonotype. In nucleotides, the CDR3 is TGTGCCAGCAGTTTAGCAGGCTATGGCTACACCTTC. Protein product: CASSLAGYGYTF. V and J are TRBV12-3 or TRBV12-4 and TRBJ1-2; D unresolved. The germline V and J ends were trimmed by 0 bases and 4 bases, with 3 bases remaining between them. CDR3 length equals 12 residues.

The V call is TRBV6-1, the J call TRBJ2-2, with D possibly called TRBD1 or TRBD2 (5 bases each). This CDR3 has 15 amino acids. The germline V and J ends were trimmed by 6 bases and 5 bases, with 16 bases remaining between them. CDR1 and CDR2 from the germline V gene are MNHNS and SASEGT. This CDR3 reads CASRIGDRGTGELFF. CDR3 DNA: TGTGCCAGCAGGATCGGGGACCGAGGAACCGGGGAGCTGTTTTTT.

The rearrangement uses TRBV20-1 and TRBJ2-7; TRBD2 agrees at 11 bases. Germline CDR1 reads DFQATT; CDR2 reads SNEGSKA (reference sequence). The ends lost 5 bases at V and 4 bases at J; junction bases unmatched: 13. The CDR3 totals 16 residues. The CDR3 reads CSADGPTSGVEYEQYF. The CDR3 DNA is TGCAGTGCTGACGGGCCGACTAGCGGGGTAGAGTACGAGCAGTACTTC.

The chain couples TRBV12-3 or TRBV12-4 to TRBJ2-1, with D possibly TRBD1 on 5 matching bases. CDR3 length: 14 amino acids. The germline V and J ends were trimmed by 5 bases and 8 bases, with 16 bases remaining between them. CDR3 sequence reads: CASSPQQGNHEQFF. CDR3 DNA sequence: TGTGCCAGCAGTCCCCAGCAGGGTAACCATGAGCAGTTCTTC.

The rearrangement joins TRBV11-2 to TRBJ2-7; no reliable D call. Trimming removed 1 base from V and 6 bases from J, with 4 bases in between. This CDR3 region has 11 residues. The germline V gene encodes CDR1 SGHAT and CDR2 FQNNGV. CDR3 bases: TGTGCCAGCAGCTTAGCTCTCGAGCAGTACTTC. Its protein product is CASSLALEQYF.

This clonotype occurred many times. The gene calls are TRBV5-5 and TRBJ2-7; D possibly corresponds to TRBD1 (5 bases). Germline loops: CDR1 SGHKS, CDR2 YYEKEE (reference sequence). The CDR3 has 14 residues. Trimming cost V 0 bases and J 0 bases, with 7 bases left between them. The chain's CDR3 is CASSLVDTSYEQYF. Written as DNA, the CDR3 is TGTGCCAGCAGCTTGGTGGACACCTCCTACGAGCAGTACTTC.